This TCR beta chain appears in the sequencing data of a study of T cell changes during pregnancy in multiple sclerosis. Profiling relied on immunoSEQ multiplex PCR, and the TCRdb table lists in-frame clones only, not all of them. In the table there are about 67,000 clones, more than 90% of which are singletons. Germline V CDR1 and CDR2: LNHDA, SQIVND (reference sequence). The CDR3 has 13 residues. V was shortened by 10 bases and J by 8 bases, with 20 bases between the two germline ends. The chain joins TRBV19 to TRBJ1-2; D possibly corresponds to TRBD1 (6 bases). This clonotype originated in a female donor with multiple sclerosis, enrolled in a pregnancy study. Here the sequenced sample was peripheral blood, taken in the first trimester of pregnancy. The CDR3 bases are TGTGCCACTTCTCGACAAGTCCAGGGGGGCTACACCTTC. Protein product: CATSRQVQGGYTF.